Below, 20 T cell receptor beta chains from the same sample are listed, as sequenced in a study of T-cell reconstitution after alpha-beta-depleted transplantation in children. A library of TCRbeta sequences, prepared with unique molecular identifiers, was generated. TCRdb re-analysed the PCR reads in MiXCR, keeping a single row per CDR3 protein. The sample includes fewer than 550,000 distinct CDR3 sequences, approximately 10% seen only once; the top ten take approximately 2%. Sequencing was performed on PBMCs, taken before TCRalphabeta/CD19-depleted stem cell transplant. The receptors here all came from a child under 10 years old with inherited bone marrow failure, due to receive a stem cell transplant.

This clonotype came up many times. The chain combines TRBV10-3 with TRBJ2-2, with TRBD2 matching 9 bases. After removal of 0 bases from V and 5 bases from J, the junction contained 4 bases not matched to a gene. The CDR3 totals 16 residues. Germline loops: CDR1 ENHRY, CDR2 SYGVKD. CDR3 bases: TGTGCCATCAGTGAGTCGCTGCTAGCGGGGACCGGGGAGCTGTTTTTT. Translating gives CAISESLLAGTGELFF.

This clonotype came up many times. The rearrangement links TRBV27 to TRBJ2-7, with D unresolved. The V end was cut by 5 bases, the J end by 0 bases, with 5 bases between. There are 12 residues in the CDR3. CDR1 MNHEY and CDR2 SMNVEV come from the germline V gene (reference sequence). The CDR3 DNA follows: TGTGCCAGCAGTCCTAACTCCTACGAGCAGTACTTC. Residues: CASSPNSYEQYF.

This clonotype appeared a few times. DNA for the CDR3: TGCGCCAGCAGTGACCGGACTAGCGGGAGCAGGTCCTACGAGCAGTACTTC. Protein product: CASSDRTSGSRSYEQYF. This sequence joins TRBV10-2 and TRBJ2-7, with TRBD2 matching 13 bases. The CDR3 contains 17 residues. Germline CDR1 reads WSHSY; CDR2 reads SAAADI. Losses at the gene ends were 3 bases for V and 1 base for J; bases not matched to a gene: 6.

This clonotype has more than one count but fewer than ten. V usage is TRBV20-1 and J usage is TRBJ2-7; 16 nucleotides agree with TRBD2. After removal of 0 bases from V and 0 bases from J, the junction contained 11 bases not matched to a gene. Germline CDR1 DFQATT, CDR2 SNEGSKA (reference sequence). The CDR3 has 20 amino acids. The CDR3 sequence is CSARDQGGTSGRGFSYEQYF. In DNA form, the CDR3 reads TGCAGTGCTAGAGATCAGGGGGGGACTAGCGGGAGGGGCTTCTCCTACGAGCAGTACTTC.

With regard to this clonotype: Given a much more abundant clone one base away, this may be a read error. This chain joins TRBV7-2 and TRBJ2-7; TRBD1 might be the D (7 bases). V lost 6 bases to trimming and J lost 3 bases, with 15 bases between them. The CDR3 has 14 residues. Germline V CDR1 and CDR2: SGHTA, FQGNSA. CDR3 bases: TGTGCCAGCAGTCAGGGGGGAGCTATCTACGAGCAGTACTTC. This sequence encodes CASSQGGAIYEQYF. The complete variable domain, with remaining parts taken from reference TRBV7-2 and TRBJ2-7, reads GAGVSQSPSNKVTEKGKDVELRCDPISGHTALYWYRQSLGQGLEFLIYFQGNSAPDKSGLPSDRFSAERTGGSVSTLTIQRTQQEDSAVYLCASSQGGAIYEQYFGPGTRLTVT.

This clonotype was picked up many times. The V and J genes are TRBV28 and TRBJ2-7; D not resolved. V was cut by 7 bases and J by 5 bases, with 24 bases left in between. The CDR3 consists of 16 residues. Germline CDR1 is MDHEN and CDR2 is SYDVKM. The CDR3 here is CASTGVTGEAKDEQYF. CDR3 nucleotide sequence: TGTGCCAGCACCGGTGTAACGGGCGAAGCAAAAGACGAGCAGTACTTC.

Ten or more counts support this clonotype. The V and J genes are TRBV7-2 and TRBJ2-1, with D perhaps TRBD1 or TRBD2 (6 bases each). V gave up 6 bases and J gave up 3 bases, with 12 bases separating them. The CDR3 extends over 14 amino acids. Per germline, CDR1 SGHTA and CDR2 FQGNSA. The CDR3 DNA reads TGTGCCAGCAGTCAACAGGGAGGCTACAATGAGCAGTTCTTC. Protein sequence: CASSQQGGYNEQFF.

This clonotype showed up many times. This sequence joins TRBV9 and TRBJ1-5; no clear D. The CDR3 runs 14 residues. Between the trimmed V and J ends, which lost 4 bases and 1 base, there was a span of 9 bases. Per the germline V gene, CDR1 is SGDLS and CDR2 is YYNGEE. CDR3 nucleotides: TGTGCCAGCAGCCCCGATGGAAGCAATCAGCCCCAGCATTTT. The encoded protein is CASSPDGSNQPQHF.

This clonotype has a handful of counts. This CDR3 is CASSLVAPTGELFF. CDR3 bases: TGTGCCAGCAGTTTAGTAGCGCCCACCGGGGAGCTGTTTTTT. The chain links TRBV27 to TRBJ2-2, with TRBD2 as a possible D gene (5 bases). Trimming stripped 2 bases from V and 4 bases from J, with 8 bases between. CDR1 is MNHEY, CDR2 SMNVEV, per germline (reference sequence). The CDR3 is made up of 14 amino acids.

This clonotype has at least ten counts. The V call is TRBV28, the J call TRBJ2-1; 14 bases agree with TRBD2. The CDR3 runs 19 residues. J gave up 5 bases and V 4 bases, and 13 bases lay outside the gene matches. CDR1 is MDHEN, CDR2 SYDVKM, per germline. The CDR3 DNA is TGTGCCAGCAGTTCCGGGACTAGCGGGAGTATGGTCGGGGACAATGAGCAGTTCTTC. Its translation is CASSSGTSGSMVGDNEQFF.

This clonotype was observed at least ten times. The chain links TRBV2 to TRBJ2-1, with D perhaps matching TRBD2 (6 bases). The CDR3 totals 17 residues. In germline, CDR1 is SNHLY, CDR2 FYNNEI. The V end lost 0 bases, the J end lost 6 bases, and 18 bases lay between the germline ends. The CDR3 DNA sequence: TGTGCCAGCAGTGAAGCGTGGCGGGACCTCCCGGGCAATGAGCAGTTCTTC. It is translated as CASSEAWRDLPGNEQFF.

The table lists this clonotype with many counts. The chain is built from TRBV11-2 and TRBJ2-6; D uncertain. Between the trimmed V and J ends, which lost 0 bases and 0 bases, there was a span of 9 bases. Germline V gene sequence: CDR1 SGHAT, CDR2 FQNNGV. The CDR3 consists of 17 residues. CDR3 in amino acids: CASSLDRFFSGANVLTF. The DNA for the CDR3 is TGTGCCAGCAGCTTAGACAGATTCTTCTCTGGGGCCAACGTCCTGACTTTC.

This clonotype was seen many times. The V and J genes are TRBV7-9 and TRBJ1-1, with D tentatively TRBD1 (6 bases). Germline V gene lookup returns CDR1 SEHNR and CDR2 FQNEAQ (reference sequence). The CDR3 sequence is 13 residues long. Trimming left V 8 bases short and J 6 bases short, with 16 bases between. In nucleotides, the CDR3 is TGTGCCAGCGGCAGAGTGGGGGCCTCTGAAGCTTTCTTT. Residues: CASGRVGASEAFF.

A few counts support this clonotype. The V gene is TRBV4-1, the J gene TRBJ2-3; 9 nucleotides line up with TRBD2. CDR3 length: 17 residues. CDR1 and CDR2 from the germline V gene are MGHRA and YSYEKL. Trimming at V came to 2 bases and at J to 0 bases, leaving 6 bases not matched to a gene. The CDR3 protein is CASSQRLAGGSTDTQYF. CDR3 in DNA: TGCGCCAGCAGCCAAAGGCTGGCGGGGGGGAGCACAGATACGCAGTATTTT.

This clonotype has ten or more counts. The chain couples TRBV20-1 to TRBJ2-7; D gene ambiguous. V lost 3 bases and J 3 bases, leaving 6 bases between the germline ends. The CDR3 length is 11 residues. CDR1 and CDR2 (germline): DFQATT, SNEGSKA (reference sequence). As DNA, the CDR3 is TGCAGTGCTAGCCCCATCTACGAGCAGTACTTC. This encodes CSASPIYEQYF.

V is TRBV30 and J is TRBJ2-1; TRBD2 agrees at 9 bases. The CDR3 runs to 14 residues. Trimming removed 4 bases from V and 12 bases from J; junction bases left unmatched: 13. From germline, CDR1 is GTSNPN and CDR2 SVGIG (reference sequence). Written as DNA, the CDR3 is TGTGCCTGGACCCCCGGGGTAGCGGGAGTTGCGCAGTTCTTC. Protein product: CAWTPGVAGVAQFF.

The chain combines TRBV29-1 with TRBJ2-1; D might be TRBD2 (6 bases). The CDR3 length is 15 residues. CDR1 SQVTM and CDR2 ANQGSEA come from the germline V gene. The V gene lost 4 bases and the J gene lost 0 bases, with 13 bases spanning the gap. CDR3 loop: CSVVLRTISYNEQFF. The CDR3 region has the DNA TGCAGCGTTGTTCTAAGGACTATCTCCTACAATGAGCAGTTCTTC.

This clonotype was counted many times. The V and J genes are TRBV12-3 or TRBV12-4 and TRBJ2-3; D not certain. V was clipped by 3 bases and J by 0 bases, with 13 bases between them. The CDR3 covers 16 residues. This CDR3 is CASSFHPQTSTDTQYF. The CDR3 bases are TGTGCCAGCAGTTTTCACCCCCAAACTAGCACAGATACGCAGTATTTT.

This clonotype was found many times. CDR3 region: CASSSQGRGNTEAFF. In DNA, the CDR3 is TGCGCCAGCAGCTCACAGGGTCGGGGGAACACTGAAGCTTTCTTT. The chain has TRBV5-1 and TRBJ1-1; D may be TRBD1 (6 bases). V was cut by 3 bases and J by 1 base, with 13 bases left in between. Germline V gene data show CDR1 as SGHRS and CDR2 as YFSETQ. This CDR3 has 15 residues.

This clonotype was observed at least ten times. The chain uses TRBV4-1 and TRBJ2-2, with D perhaps matching TRBD1 (5 bases). Trimming cost V 1 base and J 1 base, with 7 bases left between them. Germline loops: CDR1 MGHRA, CDR2 YSYEKL. CDR3 length: 15 residues. In nucleotides, the CDR3 is TGCGCCAGCAGCCAAGTTACAGGGAACACCGGGGAGCTGTTTTTT. Protein sequence: CASSQVTGNTGELFF.